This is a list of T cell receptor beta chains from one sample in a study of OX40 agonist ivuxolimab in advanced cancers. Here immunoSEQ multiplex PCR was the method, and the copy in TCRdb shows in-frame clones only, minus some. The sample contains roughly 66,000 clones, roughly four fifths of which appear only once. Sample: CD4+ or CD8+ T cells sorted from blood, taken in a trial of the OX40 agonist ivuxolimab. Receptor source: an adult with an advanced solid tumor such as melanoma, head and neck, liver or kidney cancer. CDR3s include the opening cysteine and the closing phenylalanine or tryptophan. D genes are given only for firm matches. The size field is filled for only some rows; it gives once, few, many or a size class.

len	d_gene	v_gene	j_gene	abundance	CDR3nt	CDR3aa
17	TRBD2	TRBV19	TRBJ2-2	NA	TGTGCCAGTAGTATCGGACTAGCGGGAGTTATACCCGGGGAGCTGTTTTTT	CASSIGLAGVIPGELFF
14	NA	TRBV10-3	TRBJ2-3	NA	TGTGCCATCAGTGAGTCTCGGCCCACAGATACGCAGTATTTT	CAISESRPTDTQYF
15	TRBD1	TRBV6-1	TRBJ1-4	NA	TGTGCCAGCAGTATTCGGACAGGGTCTAATGAAAAACTGTTTTTT	CASSIRTGSNEKLFF
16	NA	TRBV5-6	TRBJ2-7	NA	TGTGCCAGCAGCTTGTTCTCCGGGAGCGCCTCCTACGAGCAGTACTTC	CASSLFSGSASYEQYF
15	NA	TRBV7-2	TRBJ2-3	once	TGTGCCAGCAGCTTAGACAGGGTCCCTACAGATACGCAGTATTTT	CASSLDRVPTDTQYF
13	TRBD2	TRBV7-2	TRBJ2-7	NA	TGTGCCAGCAGTGGGCGGGGGTCCTACGAGCAGTACTTC	CASSGRGSYEQYF
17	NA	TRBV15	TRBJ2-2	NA	TGTGCCACCAGTGACGTGGGCGGGGCCGCGAACACCGGGGAGCTGTTTTTT	CATSDVGGAANTGELFF
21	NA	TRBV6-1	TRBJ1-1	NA	TGTGCCAGCAGTGAAAGTAACCGACACGTATCCCGGCGGGGTCCGAACACTGAAGCTTTCTTT	CASSESNRHVSRRGPNTEAFF
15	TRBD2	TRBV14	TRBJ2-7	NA	TGTGCCAGCAGCGAGGGACTAGCGGGAACCTACGAGCAGTACTTC	CASSEGLAGTYEQYF
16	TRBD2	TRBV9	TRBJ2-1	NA	TGTGCCAGCAGCACCGTAACTAGCGGGATCTACAATGAGCAGTTCTTC	CASSTVTSGIYNEQFF
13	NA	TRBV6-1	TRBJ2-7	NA	TGTGCCTGGGGGGCGGGAGCCACCTACGAGCAGTACTTC	CAWGAGATYEQYF
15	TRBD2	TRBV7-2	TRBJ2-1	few	TGTGCCAGCAGGCGTAGCGGGAGGGACTACAATGAGCAGTTCTTC	CASRRSGRDYNEQFF
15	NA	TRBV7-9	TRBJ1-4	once	TGTGCCAGCAGCTTCCTCGGACAGCTTAATGAAAAACTGTTTTTT	CASSFLGQLNEKLFF
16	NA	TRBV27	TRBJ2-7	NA	TGTGCCAGCAGTTTACCCGTTGGGGGGAGAGCTCGAGAGCAGTACTTC	CASSLPVGGRAREQYF
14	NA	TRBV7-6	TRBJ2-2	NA	TGTGCCAGCAGCTTACCTCAGGGACACGGGGAGCTGTTTTTT	CASSLPQGHGELFF
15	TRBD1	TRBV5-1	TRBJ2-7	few	TGCGCCAGCAGCTTGAGCGGACAGGGGTCCCACGAGCAGTACTTC	CASSLSGQGSHEQYF
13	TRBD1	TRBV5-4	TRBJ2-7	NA	TGTGCCAGCACCCGGACAGGGAGCTACGAGCAGTACTTC	CASTRTGSYEQYF
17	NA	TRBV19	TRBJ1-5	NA	TGTGCCAGTAGTATCCCGCCAAGGGGAGGGAGCAATCAGCCCCAGCATTTT	CASSIPPRGGSNQPQHF
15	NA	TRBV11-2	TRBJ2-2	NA	TGTGCCAGCAGCTTATTTCGGACAATCACCGGGGAGCTGTTTTTT	CASSLFRTITGELFF
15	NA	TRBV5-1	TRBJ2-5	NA	TGCGCCAGCAGCTTGGCCCCGCTGGGGAGAGAGACCCAGTACTTC	CASSLAPLGRETQYF
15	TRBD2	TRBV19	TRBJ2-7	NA	TGTGCCAGTAGTAACTCGGGAGGCAACCCTTACGAGCAGTACTTC	CASSNSGGNPYEQYF
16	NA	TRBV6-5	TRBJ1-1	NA	TGTGCCAGCAGTTACGCCCACGGACTTCTGAACACTGAAGCTTTCTTT	CASSYAHGLLNTEAFF
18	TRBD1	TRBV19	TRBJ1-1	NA	TGTGCCAGTAGTGACCCCGGGACAGGGGGTACCCGGAACACTGAAGCTTTCTTT	CASSDPGTGGTRNTEAFF
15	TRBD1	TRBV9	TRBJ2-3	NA	TGTGCCAGCAGCGTGCTAGGACAGGCCACAGATACGCAGTATTTT	CASSVLGQATDTQYF
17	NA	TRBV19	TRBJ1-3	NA	TGTGCCAGTAGCCGGGACACGGGGTCGGTCTCTGGAAACACCATATATTTT	CASSRDTGSVSGNTIYF
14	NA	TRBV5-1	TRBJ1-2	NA	TGCGCCAGCAGCCTCACTACAGGATCCTATGGCTACACCTTC	CASSLTTGSYGYTF
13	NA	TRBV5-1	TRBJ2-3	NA	TGCGCCAGCAGCTTGGCGGGAGAGGCTTCGCAGTATTTT	CASSLAGEASQYF
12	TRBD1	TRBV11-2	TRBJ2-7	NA	TGTGCCAGTGGGACAGGGGCCTACGAGCAGTACTTC	CASGTGAYEQYF
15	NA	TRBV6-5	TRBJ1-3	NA	TGTGCCAGCAGTTACTCACAGGGTACTGGAAACACCATATATTTT	CASSYSQGTGNTIYF
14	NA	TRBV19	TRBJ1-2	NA	TGTGCCAGTACCAGTGATCGGAACAACTATGGCTACACCTTC	CASTSDRNNYGYTF
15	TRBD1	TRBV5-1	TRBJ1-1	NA	TGCGCCAGCAGCTCCTACAGGGGGCAAAACCCTGAAGCTTTCTTT	CASSSYRGQNPEAFF
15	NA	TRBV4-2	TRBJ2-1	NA	TGTGCCAGCAGCCAAGATTTCCAACGGGTCAATGAGCAGTTCTTC	CASSQDFQRVNEQFF
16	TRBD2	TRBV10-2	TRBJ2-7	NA	TGCGCCAGCAGTGAGAATCCCAGCGGGAGGTACCACGAGCAGTACTTC	CASSENPSGRYHEQYF
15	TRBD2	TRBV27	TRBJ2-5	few	TGTGCCAGCAGTTTAGATAGCGGGAGACAAGAGACCCAGTACTTC	CASSLDSGRQETQYF
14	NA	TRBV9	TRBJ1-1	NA	TGTGCCAGCAGCGTTACCGGGACACCCACTGAAGCTTTCTTT	CASSVTGTPTEAFF
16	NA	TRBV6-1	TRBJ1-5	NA	TGTGCCAGCAGTGAAAAGAACTGGCCGAGCAATCAGCCCCAGCATTTT	CASSEKNWPSNQPQHF
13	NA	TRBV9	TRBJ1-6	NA	TGTGCCAGCAGCCCGACGACAGGACCCCCCCTCCACTTT	CASSPTTGPPLHF
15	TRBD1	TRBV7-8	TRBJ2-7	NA	TGTGCCAGCAGCTTGGCGGGGGACAGGGTGAACGAGCAGTACTTC	CASSLAGDRVNEQYF
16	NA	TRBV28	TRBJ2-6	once	TGTGCCAGCAGTATCCTTGCCGGCTCTGGGGCCAACGTCCTGACTTTC	CASSILAGSGANVLTF
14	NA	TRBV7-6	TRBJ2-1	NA	TGTGCCAGCTGGGGGGAGTCCCGAGGCAATGAGCAGTTCTTC	CASWGESRGNEQFF
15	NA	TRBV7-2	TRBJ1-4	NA	TGTGCCAGCAGCTTAGTGACGGGGCCTGATGAAAAACTGTTTTTT	CASSLVTGPDEKLFF
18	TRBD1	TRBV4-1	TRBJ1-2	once	TGCGCCAGCAGCCAAGACGTAAATTCGGGACAGGAGAAGAGGGGCTACACCTTC	CASSQDVNSGQEKRGYTF
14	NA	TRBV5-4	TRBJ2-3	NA	TGTGCCAGCAGCTCACAGGGACGGACAGATACGCAGTATTTT	CASSSQGRTDTQYF
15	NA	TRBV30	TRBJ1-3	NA	TGTGCCTGGAGTGTAGGGCAGATCTCTGGAAACACCATATATTTT	CAWSVGQISGNTIYF
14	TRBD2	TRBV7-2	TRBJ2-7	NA	TGTGCCAGCAGCGTACTAGCGGGAGTCCACGAGCAGTACTTC	CASSVLAGVHEQYF
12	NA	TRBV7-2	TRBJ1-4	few	TGTGCCAGCAGCCTCCATCCGGGAAAACTGTTTTTT	CASSLHPGKLFF
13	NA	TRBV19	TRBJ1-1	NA	TGTGCCAGTAGTATAGCGGCAGCCCCAGAAGCTTTCTTT	CASSIAAAPEAFF
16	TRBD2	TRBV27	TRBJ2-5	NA	TGTGCCAGCAGTTCCGGACTAGCGGGAGGACAAGAGACCCAGTACTTC	CASSSGLAGGQETQYF
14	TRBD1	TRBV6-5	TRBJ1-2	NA	TGTGCCAGCAGGGACGGACAGGGCCCCTATGGCTACACCTTC	CASRDGQGPYGYTF
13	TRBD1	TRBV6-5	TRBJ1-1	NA	TGTGCCAGCAGTGACAGGGGGGTCACTGAAGCTTTCTTT	CASSDRGVTEAFF
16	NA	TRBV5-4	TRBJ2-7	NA	TGTGCCAGCAGCTTGGGCTGGAGCAGGGGAGGTGGCGAGCAGTACTTC	CASSLGWSRGGGEQYF
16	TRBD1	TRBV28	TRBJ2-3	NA	TGTGCCAGCAGTACCTCGGACAGGGGGCGCAGAGATACGCAGTATTTT	CASSTSDRGRRDTQYF
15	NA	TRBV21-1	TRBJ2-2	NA	TGTGCCAGCAGCTTTCGGACTAGCGGGAATATCCTGCTGTTTTTT	CASSFRTSGNILLFF
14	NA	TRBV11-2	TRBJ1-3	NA	TGTGCCAGCAGCTTAGGCAGACAAGGAAACACCATATATTTT	CASSLGRQGNTIYF
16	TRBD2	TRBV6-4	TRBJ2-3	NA	TGTGCCAGCAGACCGAGCGGGGTCGAGAGCACAGATACGCAGTATTTT	CASRPSGVESTDTQYF
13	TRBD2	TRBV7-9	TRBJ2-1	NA	TGTGCCAGCCCCCTAGCGGGGGACAATGAGCAGTTCTTC	CASPLAGDNEQFF